The present T cell receptor (beta chain) was sequenced within a study of control samples from healthy donors and cancer patients. CDR1 and CDR2 from the germline V gene are SGHNT and YYREEE (reference sequence). CDR3 length equals 15 residues. V lost 3 bases, J lost 4 bases, and 13 bases lay in between. Using immunoSEQ multiplex PCR, the repertoire was profiled, and TCRdb retains in-frame clones only, with some absent. Of some 140,000 clones listed, 88% are singletons. The sample comprised blood. The chain carries TRBV5-4 and TRBJ1-4, with D unclear. The TCR comes from a woman in her twenties or thirties in good health. The CDR3, as DNA: TGTGCCAGCAGCTCGAAAGGGTCCTATAATGAAAAACTGTTTTTT. This codes for CASSSKGSYNEKLFF. Together with reference TRBV5-4 and TRBJ1-4, the CDR3 gives the full variable domain: ETGVTQSPTHLIKTRGQQVTLRCSSQSGHNTVSWYQQALGQGPQFIFQYYREEENGRGNFPPRFSGLQFPNYSSELNVNALELDDSALYLCASSSKGSYNEKLFFGSGTQLSVL.